A single sample is the source of the 17 T cell receptor beta chains below, sequenced in a study of shared clonotypes between healthy human individuals. TCRdb keeps only in-frame clones here, not all; method: immunoSEQ multiplex PCR. The table lists about 1,800,000 clones, 85% to 95% of them singletons. CD45RO-negative cells were positively selected for CCR7, leaving out terminally differentiated effector memory CD45RA+ cells. Sequenced input: naive CD8+ T cells sorted from blood. These receptors were taken from a man aged 18 to 29 in good health.

This clone is a singleton in its sample. The J gene is TRBJ2-7, the V gene TRBV27; D is perhaps TRBD1 or TRBD2 (5 bases each). The germline V gene has CDR1 MNHEY and CDR2 SMNVEV (reference sequence). CDR3 size: 14 residues. The germline V and J ends were trimmed by 6 bases and 3 bases, with 15 bases remaining between them. The CDR3 sequence is CASSHEGSYYEQYF. The DNA of the CDR3 is TGTGCCAGCAGCCACGAGGGGAGTTACTACGAGCAGTACTTC.

V gene TRBV19 combines with J gene TRBJ1-5; 7 bases are shared with TRBD1. Germline CDR1 is LNHDA and CDR2 is SQIVND (reference sequence). V shed 6 bases, J shed 0 bases, and the junction held 5 bases outside the gene matches. The CDR3 sequence is 15 residues long. The CDR3 nucleotides are TGTGCCAGTAGGTGGGGACAGACTAGCAATCAGCCCCAGCATTTT. Amino acid sequence: CASRWGQTSNQPQHF.

The chain links TRBV7-9 to TRBJ2-7; D call uncertain. With 5 bases removed from V and 11 bases from J, the gap between germline ends came to 16 bases. Germline lookup yields CDR1 SEHNR and CDR2 FQNEAQ (reference sequence). The CDR3 has 12 amino acids. CDR3 bases: TGTGCCAGCAGCGGACCGAACTATGAGAAGTACTTC. Translated, it gives CASSGPNYEKYF.

The V and J genes are TRBV11-3 and TRBJ2-5, with D uncertain. Germline CDR1 SGHNT, CDR2 YENEEA. V was clipped by 3 bases and J by 7 bases, with 12 bases between them. The CDR3 is 13 residues long. The CDR3 is CASSFGHGGTQYF. CDR3 nucleotide sequence: TGTGCCAGCAGCTTCGGTCACGGCGGGACCCAGTACTTC.

The chain has TRBV7-8 and TRBJ2-5; D is undetermined. V was shortened by 4 bases and J by 3 bases, with 9 bases between the two germline ends. This CDR3 comprises 13 residues. From germline, CDR1 is SGHVS and CDR2 FQNEAQ. Written as DNA, the CDR3 is TGTGCCAGCAGCTCCTGGGGTGAAGAGACCCAGTACTTC. Amino acid sequence: CASSSWGEETQYF.

This chain connects TRBV7-2 to TRBJ2-7; D possibly corresponds to TRBD2 (6 bases). Trimming shortened V by 4 bases and J by 0 bases, and 13 bases separated the two germline ends. Germline loops: CDR1 SGHTA, CDR2 FQGNSA. There are 15 residues in the CDR3. The CDR3 DNA is TGTGCCAGCAGCTGGGGGACTTTAAACTCCTACGAGCAGTACTTC. Encoded protein: CASSWGTLNSYEQYF.

This chain uses TRBV7-6 with TRBJ2-1; the match to TRBD2 covers 13 bases. J lost 4 bases, V lost 5 bases, and 8 bases had no gene match. The CDR3 is made up of 17 amino acids. Germline V lookup: CDR1 SGHVS, CDR2 FNYEAQ. The CDR3 loop is CASSGRTSGGIYNEQFF. The CDR3 region has the DNA TGTGCCAGCAGCGGCCGGACTAGCGGGGGTATTTACAATGAGCAGTTCTTC.

V and J are TRBV28 and TRBJ1-5, with no clear D. Trimming shortened V by 2 bases and J by 5 bases, and 13 bases separated the two germline ends. Germline V gene lookup returns CDR1 MDHEN and CDR2 SYDVKM. This CDR3 is built from 15 residues. CDR3 nucleotide sequence: TGTGCCAGCAGTTTAGACGCTTCAAGGGATCAGCCCCAGCATTTT. The encoded protein is CASSLDASRDQPQHF.

The chain uses TRBV10-3 and TRBJ2-2; D may be TRBD1 (6 bases). The CDR3 totals 13 residues. Germline values: CDR1 ENHRY, CDR2 SYGVKD. Trimming took off 10 bases at V and 0 bases at J, with 9 bases between the two ends. CDR3 DNA sequence: TGTGCCAGCGGACAGTCGAACACCGGGGAGCTGTTTTTT. Its translation: CASGQSNTGELFF.

This rearrangement joins TRBV9 to TRBJ2-7; weak D call: TRBD1 (6 bases). Germline V lookup: CDR1 SGDLS, CDR2 YYNGEE. V shed 4 bases and J shed 7 bases, with 18 bases lying between them. The CDR3 is 14 residues long. This chain's CDR3 is CASSSMEQGWEQYF. The CDR3 DNA follows: TGTGCCAGCAGCAGTATGGAGCAGGGGTGGGAGCAGTACTTC.

This chain's CDR3 is CASTGGADEKLFF. CDR3 nucleotide sequence: TGCGCCAGCACCGGAGGGGCTGATGAAAAACTGTTTTTT. The J gene is TRBJ1-4, the V gene TRBV10-2, with TRBD1 as a possible D gene (5 bases). Looked up from germline, CDR1 is WSHSY and CDR2 is SAAADI. This CDR3 region has 13 residues. V was clipped by 7 bases and J by 6 bases, with 12 bases between them.

The chain is built from TRBV27 and TRBJ2-2; D remains ambiguous. Trimming removed 2 bases at V and 6 bases at J, with 7 bases between. Looked up from germline, CDR1 is MNHEY and CDR2 is SMNVEV (reference sequence). CDR3 length: 13 residues. In DNA form, the CDR3 reads TGTGCCAGCAGTTTAGTTCAGTCCGGGGAGCTGTTTTTT. It yields the protein CASSLVQSGELFF.

The chain couples TRBV13 to TRBJ2-2, with TRBD2 as a possible D gene (6 bases). Trimming removed 4 bases from V and 4 bases from J, with 16 bases in between. The CDR3 runs 16 residues. Germline V gene lookup returns CDR1 PRHDT and CDR2 FYEKMQ (reference sequence). The chain's CDR3 is CASSSMRVGGTGELFF. CDR3 DNA sequence: TGTGCCAGCAGCTCTATGCGAGTGGGGGGCACCGGGGAGCTGTTTTTT.

This chain uses TRBV29-1 with TRBJ2-1; no clear D. This CDR3 is 11 amino acids long. CDR1 and CDR2 (germline): SQVTM, ANQGSEA. Trimming cost V 0 bases and J 11 bases, with 8 bases left between them. The CDR3 bases are TGCAGCGTTGAAGATGGAACAAAGCAGTTCTTC. Encoded protein: CSVEDGTKQFF.

The chain joins TRBV10-2 to TRBJ2-4; D call uncertain. The CDR3 runs 13 residues. CDR1 and CDR2 (germline): WSHSY, SAAADI. V lost 5 bases and J lost 8, with 13 bases in between. The CDR3 is CASSRSTADIQYF. For the CDR3, the DNA is TGCGCCAGCAGTCGCAGCACCGCGGACATTCAGTACTTC.

The V gene is TRBV28, the J gene TRBJ1-4; maybe TRBD1 (6 bases). The germline V gene has CDR1 MDHEN and CDR2 SYDVKM. The germline V and J ends were trimmed by 3 bases and 0 bases, with 14 bases remaining between them. The CDR3 runs 17 residues. CDR3 amino acids: CASSFGQGRSTNEKLFF. The CDR3 DNA reads as TGTGCCAGCAGTTTCGGTCAGGGGCGGTCAACTAATGAAAAACTGTTTTTT.

The chain couples TRBV19 to TRBJ1-5, with no clear D. V lost 3 bases to trimming and J lost 7 bases, with 4 bases between them. The CDR3 spans 11 residues. Germline loops: CDR1 LNHDA, CDR2 SQIVND (reference sequence). CDR3 nucleotides: TGTGCCAGTAGTATCGGCCAGCCCCAGCATTTT. It codes for CASSIGQPQHF. The entire variable domain, with the rest obtained from reference TRBV19 and TRBJ1-5, is as follows: DGGITQSPKYLFRKEGQNVTLSCEQNLNHDAMYWYRQDPGQGLRLIYYSQIVNDFQKGDIAEGYSVSREKKESFPLTVTSAQKNPTAFYLCASSIGQPQHFGDGTRLSIL.